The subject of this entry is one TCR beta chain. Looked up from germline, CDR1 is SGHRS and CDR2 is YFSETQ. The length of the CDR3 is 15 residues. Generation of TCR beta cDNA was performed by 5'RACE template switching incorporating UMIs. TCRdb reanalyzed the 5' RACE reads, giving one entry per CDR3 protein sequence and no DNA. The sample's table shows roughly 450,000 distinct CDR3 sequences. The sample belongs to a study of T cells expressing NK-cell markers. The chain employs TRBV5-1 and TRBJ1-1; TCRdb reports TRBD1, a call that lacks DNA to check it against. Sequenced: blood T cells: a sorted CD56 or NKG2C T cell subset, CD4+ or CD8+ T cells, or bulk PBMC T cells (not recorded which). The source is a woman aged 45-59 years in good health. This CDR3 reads CASRLARGAVAEAFF.